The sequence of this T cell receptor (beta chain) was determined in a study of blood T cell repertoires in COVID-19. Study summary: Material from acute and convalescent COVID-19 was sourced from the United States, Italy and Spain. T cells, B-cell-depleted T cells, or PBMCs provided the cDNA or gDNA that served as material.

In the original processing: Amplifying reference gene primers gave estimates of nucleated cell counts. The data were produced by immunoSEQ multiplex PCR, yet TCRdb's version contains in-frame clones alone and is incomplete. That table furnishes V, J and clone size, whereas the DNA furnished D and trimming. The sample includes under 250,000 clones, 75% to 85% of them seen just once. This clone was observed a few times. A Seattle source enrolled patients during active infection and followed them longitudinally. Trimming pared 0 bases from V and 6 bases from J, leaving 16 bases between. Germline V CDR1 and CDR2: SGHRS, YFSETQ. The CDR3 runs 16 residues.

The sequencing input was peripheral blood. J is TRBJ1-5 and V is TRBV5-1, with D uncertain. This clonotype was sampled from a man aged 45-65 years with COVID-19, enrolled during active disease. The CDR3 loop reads CASSLAMAREGQPQHF. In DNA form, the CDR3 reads TGCGCCAGCAGCTTGGCGATGGCGAGGGAAGGTCAGCCCCAGCATTTT.